The sequence of this T cell receptor (beta chain) was determined in a study of OX40 agonist ivuxolimab in advanced cancers. Looking at the study overall: Those enrolled were approximately 87% male, with a mean age of roughly 62 years and ages from roughly 23 to 79. Partial responses, seen in three patients, involved one hepatocellular carcinoma and two cutaneous melanomas.

V shed 2 bases and J shed 10 bases, with 26 bases lying between them. The CDR3 runs to 17 residues. Per the germline V gene, CDR1 is SEHNR and CDR2 is FQNEAQ (reference sequence). Measured with immunoSEQ multiplex PCR; TCRdb has only the in-frame clones, and not every one. The sample holds around 9,300 clones, 89% seen once. This sequence originates from an adult with an advanced solid tumor such as melanoma, head and neck, liver or kidney cancer. The sequencing here drew on CD4+ or CD8+ T cells sorted from blood, taken in a trial of the OX40 agonist ivuxolimab. This rearrangement joins TRBV7-9 to TRBJ2-5, with D possibly matching TRBD2 (6 bases). CDR3 amino acids: CASSLKSLGGILENQYF. The CDR3 DNA reads as TGTGCCAGCAGCTTAAAAAGCCTCGGGGGTATCCTTGAAAACCAGTACTTC.